One and the same sample provided the 3 T cell receptor beta chains below, sequenced in a study of blood T cell repertoires in COVID-19. Repertoires were generated with immunoSEQ multiplex PCR, while TCRdb's copy carries only in-frame clones and drops some. The table includes around 47,000 clones, about 90% detected once. The source material was peripheral blood. All receptors derive from a woman over 75 in a cohort sampled during active or convalescent COVID-19.

In this sample, this clone turned up once. V usage is TRBV11-2 and J usage is TRBJ1-1, with D possibly TRBD1 on 6 matching bases. CDR3 length equals 13 residues. Germline V CDR1 and CDR2: SGHAT, FQNNGV. V lost 5 bases and J 8 bases, leaving 15 bases between the germline ends. CDR3 region: CASSPRRQDEAFF. The CDR3 bases are TGTGCCAGCAGCCCTAGAAGACAGGACGAAGCTTTCTTT.

This chain uses TRBV27 with TRBJ1-1; D unclear. The ends were cut back, 5 bases at V and 8 bases at J, with 12 bases in the middle. This CDR3 has 12 amino acids. Germline V lookup: CDR1 MNHEY, CDR2 SMNVEV (reference sequence). CDR3 region: CASSPHRGEAFF. CDR3 nucleotide sequence: TGTGCCAGCAGTCCCCACCGCGGGGAAGCTTTCTTT.

The chain is built from TRBV7-6 and TRBJ2-1, with 8 bases matching TRBD1. The CDR3 loop spans 17 amino acids. CDR1 SGHVS and CDR2 FNYEAQ come from the germline V gene. V gave up 5 bases and J gave up 8 bases; unmatched junction bases: 17. CDR3 loop: CASSPARGQGDDDEQFF. Written as DNA, the CDR3 is TGTGCCAGCAGCCCTGCCCGCGGACAGGGAGATGACGATGAGCAGTTCTTC.